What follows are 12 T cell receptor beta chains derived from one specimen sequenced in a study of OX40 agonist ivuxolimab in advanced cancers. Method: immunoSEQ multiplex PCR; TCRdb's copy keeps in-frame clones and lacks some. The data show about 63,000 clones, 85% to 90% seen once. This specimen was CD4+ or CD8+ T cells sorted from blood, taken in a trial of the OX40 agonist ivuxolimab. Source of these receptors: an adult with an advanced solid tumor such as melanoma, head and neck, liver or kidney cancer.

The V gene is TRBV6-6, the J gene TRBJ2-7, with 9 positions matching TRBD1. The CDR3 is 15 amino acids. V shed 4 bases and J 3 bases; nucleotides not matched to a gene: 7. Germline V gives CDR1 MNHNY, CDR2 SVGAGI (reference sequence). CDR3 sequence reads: CASSLQGAWGYEQYF. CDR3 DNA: TGTGCCAGCAGTTTACAGGGGGCCTGGGGCTACGAGCAGTACTTC.

The CDR3 sequence: CASTLTGGYTGELFF. CDR3 DNA: TGTGCCAGTACCTTGACAGGGGGCTACACCGGGGAGCTGTTTTTT. The chain couples TRBV19 to TRBJ2-2; the match to TRBD1 covers 10 bases. The CDR3 sequence is 15 residues long. J was trimmed by 3 bases and V by 7 bases; bases with no gene match: 5. Germline V CDR1 and CDR2: LNHDA, SQIVND (reference sequence).

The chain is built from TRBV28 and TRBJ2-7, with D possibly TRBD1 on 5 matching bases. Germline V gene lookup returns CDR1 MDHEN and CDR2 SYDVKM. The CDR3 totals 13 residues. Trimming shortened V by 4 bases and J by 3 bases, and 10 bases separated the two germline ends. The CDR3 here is CASSWQGIYEQYF. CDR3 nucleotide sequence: TGTGCCAGCAGTTGGCAGGGAATCTACGAGCAGTACTTC.

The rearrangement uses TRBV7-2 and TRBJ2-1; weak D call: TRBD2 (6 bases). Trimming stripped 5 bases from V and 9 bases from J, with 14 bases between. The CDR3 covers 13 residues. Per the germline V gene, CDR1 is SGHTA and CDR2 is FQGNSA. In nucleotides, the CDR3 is TGTGCCAGCAGCACCCGACTAGTGGGTGAGCAGTTCTTC. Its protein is CASSTRLVGEQFF.

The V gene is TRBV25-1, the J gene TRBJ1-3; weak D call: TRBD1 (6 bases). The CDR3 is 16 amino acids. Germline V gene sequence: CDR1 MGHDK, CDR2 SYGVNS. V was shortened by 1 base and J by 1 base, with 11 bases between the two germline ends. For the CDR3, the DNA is TGTGCCAGCAGTGAATCCGCAGGGGCATCTGGAAACACCATATATTTT. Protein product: CASSESAGASGNTIYF.

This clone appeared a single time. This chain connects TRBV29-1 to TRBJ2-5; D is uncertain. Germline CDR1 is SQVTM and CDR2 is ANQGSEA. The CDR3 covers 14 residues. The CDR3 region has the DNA TGCAGTTATTTCTGGGCCGTTAACGAGGAGACCCAGTACTTC. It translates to CSYFWAVNEETQYF.

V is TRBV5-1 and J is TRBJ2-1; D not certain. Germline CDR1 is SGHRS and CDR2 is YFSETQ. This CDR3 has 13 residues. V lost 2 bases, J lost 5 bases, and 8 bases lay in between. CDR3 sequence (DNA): TGCGCCAGCAGCTTATCACGGGACAATGAGCAGTTCTTC. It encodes CASSLSRDNEQFF.

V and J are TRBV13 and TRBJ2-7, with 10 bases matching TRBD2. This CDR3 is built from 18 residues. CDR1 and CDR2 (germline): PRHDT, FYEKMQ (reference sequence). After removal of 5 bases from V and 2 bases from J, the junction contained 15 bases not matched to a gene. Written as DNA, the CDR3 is TGTGCCAGCAGCCATTCGAGGCTAGCGGGAGCATCCCCCTACGAGCAGTACTTC. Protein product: CASSHSRLAGASPYEQYF.

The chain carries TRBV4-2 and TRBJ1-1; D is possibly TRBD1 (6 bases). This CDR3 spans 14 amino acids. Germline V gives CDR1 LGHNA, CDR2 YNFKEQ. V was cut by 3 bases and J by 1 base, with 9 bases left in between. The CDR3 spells CASSHLDRNTEAFF. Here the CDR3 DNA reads TGTGCCAGCAGCCATCTGGACAGGAACACTGAAGCTTTCTTT.

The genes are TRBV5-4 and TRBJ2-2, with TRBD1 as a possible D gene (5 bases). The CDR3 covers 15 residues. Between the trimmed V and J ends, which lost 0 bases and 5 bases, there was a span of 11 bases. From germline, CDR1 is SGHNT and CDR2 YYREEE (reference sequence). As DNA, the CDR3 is TGTGCCAGCAGCTTGGACAGGACAAGGACCGGGGAGCTGTTTTTT. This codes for CASSLDRTRTGELFF.

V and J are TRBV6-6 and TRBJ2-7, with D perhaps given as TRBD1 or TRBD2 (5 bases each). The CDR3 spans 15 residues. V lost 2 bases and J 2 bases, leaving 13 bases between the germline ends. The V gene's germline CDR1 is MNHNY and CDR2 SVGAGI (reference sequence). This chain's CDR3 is CASSYAGTGTYEQYF. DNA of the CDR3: TGTGCCAGCAGTTACGCCGGGACGGGTACCTACGAGCAGTACTTC.

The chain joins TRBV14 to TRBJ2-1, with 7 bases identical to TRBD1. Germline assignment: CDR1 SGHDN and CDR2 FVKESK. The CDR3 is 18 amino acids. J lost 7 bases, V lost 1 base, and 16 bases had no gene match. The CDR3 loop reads CASSQGKLGTDPWNEQFF. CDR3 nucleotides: TGTGCCAGCAGCCAAGGAAAACTAGGGACAGACCCTTGGAATGAGCAGTTCTTC. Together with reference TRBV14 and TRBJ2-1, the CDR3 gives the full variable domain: EAGVTQFPSHSVIEKGQTVTLRCDPISGHDNLYWYRRVMGKEIKFLLHFVKESKQDESGMPNNRFLAERTGGTYSTLKVQPAELEDSGVYFCASSQGKLGTDPWNEQFFGPGTRLTVL.